A few counts support the clone carrying this T cell receptor beta chain. Germline V lookup: CDR1 MGHDK, CDR2 SYGVNS. The J segment lost 5 bases and the V segment lost 2 bases, leaving 5 bases of the junction unmatched. CDR3 length equals 15 residues. The table came from immunoSEQ multiplex PCR; TCRdb's copy has only in-frame clones and leaves some out. The table records roughly 61,000 clones, 70% to 90% of them present only once. The data derive from a study of OX40 agonist ivuxolimab in advanced cancers. Here the sequenced sample was CD4+ or CD8+ T cells sorted from blood, taken in a trial of the OX40 agonist ivuxolimab. V gene TRBV25-1 combines with J gene TRBJ2-3; 9 bases map to TRBD1. This sequence originates from an adult with an advanced solid tumor such as melanoma, head and neck, liver or kidney cancer. CDR3 sequence: CASSEGTGWGDTQYF. Here the CDR3 DNA reads TGTGCCAGCAGTGAAGGGACAGGGTGGGGAGATACGCAGTATTTT.